This T cell receptor (beta chain) was observed in a study of chronic HIV infection and antiretroviral therapy. V shed 0 bases, J shed 5 bases, and the junction held 4 bases outside the gene matches. The CDR3 totals 16 residues. Germline V gives CDR1 SGDLS, CDR2 YYNGEE. TCRdb independently ran MiXCR on the 5' RACE reads; one entry per CDR3 protein. Among 40,000 to 50,000 distinct CDR3 sequences, over 15% were seen once, and the ten largest hold around 2.8%. The TCR comes from an adult who had HIV and had not received antiretroviral therapy, or was an uninfected healthy control (not recorded which). This sequence joins TRBV9 and TRBJ2-3; TRBD2 aligns across 12 bases. The specimen sequenced was peripheral blood. CDR3 protein: CASSVGLAGAEDTQYF. The CDR3 region has the DNA TGTGCCAGCAGCGTAGGACTAGCGGGAGCAGAAGATACGCAGTATTTT. The complete variable domain, with remaining parts taken from reference TRBV9 and TRBJ2-3, reads DSGVTQTPKHLITATGQRVTLRCSPRSGDLSVYWYQQSLDQGLQFLIQYYNGEERAKGNILERFSAQQFPDLHSELNLSSLELGDSALYFCASSVGLAGAEDTQYFGPGTRLTVL.